A selection of T cell receptor beta chains follows, all from one sample in a study of spatial heterogeneity in lung cancer. TCRdb analysed the 5' RACE reads with MiXCR anew, one entry per CDR3 protein. In the table there are tens of thousands of distinct CDR3 sequences, roughly 7% of which are singletons. The sequencing here drew on PBMCs, taken at surgery. Receptors originate from a male donor with early-stage non-small cell lung cancer. The CDR3 runs from the conserved cysteine through the conserved F or W. A D gene is named only where the DNA matches it firmly. Clone size, where shown, is once, few, many, or a class for clones that have expanded.

cdr3_aa cdr3_nt j_call v_call d_call clone_size
CASSPMGTHYGYTF TGTGCCAGCTCACCAATGGGGACACACTATGGCTACACCTTC TRBJ1-2 TRBV18 . many
CASSLFGGSNIQYF TGTGCCAGCAGCTTGTTCGGGGGGTCAAACATTCAGTACTTC TRBJ2-4 TRBV7-3 TRBD2 .
CAWSSAAAGRLQNQPQHF TGTGCCTGGAGTTCGGCGGCGGCGGGGCGACTTCAAAATCAGCCCCAGCATTTT TRBJ1-5 TRBV30 . many
CSATRQGGHEQYF TGCAGTGCCACAAGACAGGGCGGCCACGAGCAGTACTTC TRBJ2-7 TRBV20-1 TRBD1 many
CAISESGGAGEKLFF TGTGCCATCAGTGAGTCAGGGGGCGCGGGGGAAAAACTGTTTTTT TRBJ1-4 TRBV10-3 TRBD1 medium-sized
CASTSSTHDTEAFF TGTGCCAGCACCTCCAGTACCCACGACACTGAAGCTTTCTTT TRBJ1-1 TRBV7-9 . many
CAIREQGISGANVLTF TGTGCCATCAGGGAACAGGGCATCTCTGGGGCCAACGTCCTGACTTTC TRBJ2-6 TRBV10-3 . many
CASSQELAASYNEQFF TGCGCCAGCAGCCAAGAACTAGCGGCCTCCTACAATGAGCAGTTCTTC TRBJ2-1 TRBV4-1 TRBD2 many
CASSQNSPLHF TGTGCCAGCAGTCAAAATTCACCCCTCCACTTT TRBJ1-6 TRBV6-1 . .
CASSSDGSYEQYF TGTGCCAGCAGTTCGGACGGCTCCTACGAGCAGTACTTC TRBJ2-7 TRBV6-6 . .
CASSSRRFSNEKLFF TGTGCCAGCAGCTCGAGGAGGTTCTCTAATGAAAAACTGTTTTTT TRBJ1-4 TRBV7-8 . .
CAISEYSGSGNEQFF TGTGCCATCAGTGAGTACAGCGGCTCAGGCAATGAGCAGTTCTTC TRBJ2-1 TRBV10-3 . .
CASSSLAGTDTQYF TGTGCCAGTAGTAGCTTAGCTGGTACAGATACGCAGTATTTT TRBJ2-3 TRBV19 . medium-sized
CASSEQGTADTQYF TGTGCCAGCAGTGAGCAGGGGACGGCAGATACGCAGTATTTT TRBJ2-3 TRBV2 . many
CASNFLAGGRNEQFF TGTGCCAGCAATTTTCTAGCGGGGGGAAGGAATGAGCAGTTCTTC TRBJ2-1 TRBV28 TRBD2 .
CASSKTVAGTQYF TGTGCCAGTAGTAAGACAGTTGCAGGGACCCAGTACTTC TRBJ2-5 TRBV19 . few
CASSQVDIISYNEQFF TGCGCCAGCAGCCAAGTAGACATAATCTCCTACAATGAGCAGTTCTTC TRBJ2-1 TRBV4-1 . large
CASRPTGTRYTF TGTGCCAGCAGGCCGACAGGTACGCGCTACACCTTC TRBJ1-2 TRBV12-3/TRBV12-4 . many
CASSTDRVRGVTEAFF TGTGCCAGCAGCACCGACAGGGTGCGGGGGGTCACTGAAGCTTTCTTT TRBJ1-1 TRBV5-4 TRBD1 many
CASRTSLLYQETQYF TGTGCCAGCAGAACTTCACTCTTGTACCAAGAGACCCAGTACTTC TRBJ2-5 TRBV6-2/TRBV6-3 . many
CASSLGTSGTYNEQFF TGTGCCAGCAGCTTAGGGACTAGCGGGACATACAATGAGCAGTTCTTC TRBJ2-1 TRBV7-9 TRBD2 few
CASRPQGNSNQPQHF TGTGCCAGCAGACCTCAGGGAAATAGCAATCAGCCCCAGCATTTT TRBJ1-5 TRBV2 . many
CASSVLSSGSGANVLTF TGTGCCAGCAGCGTATTGAGCTCAGGGAGTGGGGCCAACGTCCTGACTTTC TRBJ2-6 TRBV9 . many
CASSLKGAGNSNQPQHF TGTGCCAGCAGTTTGAAGGGGGCTGGCAATAGCAATCAGCCCCAGCATTTT TRBJ1-5 TRBV12-3/TRBV12-4 TRBD1 many
CASSPDRGKNSNQPQHF TGTGCCAGCAGTCCGGACAGGGGAAAAAATAGCAATCAGCCCCAGCATTTT TRBJ1-5 TRBV12-3/TRBV12-4 TRBD1 .
CASRKREGEQEQFF TGTGCCAGCAGGAAGCGGGAGGGGGAGCAGGAGCAGTTCTTC TRBJ2-1 TRBV12-3/TRBV12-4 TRBD2 many
CASSLWQQETQYF TGTGCCAGCAGCTTATGGCAGCAAGAGACCCAGTACTTC TRBJ2-5 TRBV11-2 . many
CASSETQGGGYTF TGTGCCAGCAGTGAGACACAGGGGGGTGGCTACACCTTC TRBJ1-2 TRBV25-1 TRBD1 many
CASSRQGVETQYF TGTGCCAGCAGCCGACAGGGAGTTGAGACCCAGTACTTC TRBJ2-5 TRBV7-6 TRBD1 medium-sized
CASSQDMSVTGELFF TGTGCCAGCAGCCAAGATATGAGTGTCACCGGGGAGCTGTTTTTT TRBJ2-2 TRBV4-2 . many
CSARPSGGGTGELFF TGCAGTGCTAGACCCAGCGGGGGAGGAACCGGGGAGCTGTTTTTT TRBJ2-2 TRBV20-1 TRBD2 few
CSARAEQGNASPLHF TGCAGTGCCAGAGCCGAACAGGGGAATGCATCACCCCTCCACTTT TRBJ1-6 TRBV20-1 TRBD1 few
CASSYGDTRNNIQYF TGTGCCAGCAGTTACGGGGACACGCGAAACAACATTCAGTACTTC TRBJ2-4 TRBV6-5 . few
CASSYSILRTGHEKLFF TGTGCCAGCAGTTACTCGATCTTACGAACAGGGCATGAAAAACTGTTTTTT TRBJ1-4 TRBV6-5 . few
CASSFLTSGGESTDTQYF TGTGCCAGCAGTTTCTTAACTAGCGGGGGAGAGAGCACAGATACGCAGTATTTT TRBJ2-3 TRBV27 TRBD2 .
CASSFRFDTEAFF TGTGCCAGCAGTTTTAGGTTTGACACTGAAGCTTTCTTT TRBJ1-1 TRBV28 . many
CSAPGQADGYTF TGCAGTGCTCCCGGACAGGCTGATGGCTACACCTTC TRBJ1-2 TRBV20-1 TRBD1 many
CAWGPGATGELFF TGTGCCTGGGGACCCGGGGCCACCGGGGAGCTGTTTTTT TRBJ2-2 TRBV30 . many
CASSLAGGEGSPLHF TGTGCCAGCAGTTTGGCAGGGGGCGAAGGTTCACCCCTCCACTTT TRBJ1-6 TRBV28 TRBD1 many
CSARALADSYNEQFF TGCAGTGCTAGAGCCCTAGCGGACTCCTACAATGAGCAGTTCTTC TRBJ2-1 TRBV20-1 TRBD2 many
CASRTGQQETQYF TGTGCCAGCAGAACGGGACAGCAAGAGACCCAGTACTTC TRBJ2-5 TRBV5-4 TRBD1 many
CASSLNGGAKNIQYF TGTGCCAGCAGCTTAAATGGGGGAGCCAAAAACATTCAGTACTTC TRBJ2-4 TRBV7-3 . .
CASIPGTGNTEAFF TGTGCCAGCATCCCAGGGACCGGTAACACTGAAGCTTTCTTT TRBJ1-1 TRBV5-6 . many
CASSSLAGGSNEQFF TGTGCCAGCAGTTCCTTAGCGGGGGGTAGCAATGAGCAGTTCTTC TRBJ2-1 TRBV12-3/TRBV12-4 TRBD2 .
CSAREQGVAKNIQYF TGCAGTGCTAGAGAACAGGGGGTAGCCAAAAACATTCAGTACTTC TRBJ2-4 TRBV20-1 TRBD1 few
CASSPSEFSYGYTF TGTGCCAGCAGCCCGTCCGAGTTTAGCTATGGCTACACCTTC TRBJ1-2 TRBV7-9 . many
CASSHRTGTSNNEQFF TGTGCCAGCAGCCACCGGACAGGGACTTCGAACAATGAGCAGTTCTTC TRBJ2-1 TRBV3-1 TRBD1 few
CASSPRDLNTEAFF TGTGCCAGCTCACCACGGGACCTGAACACTGAAGCTTTCTTT TRBJ1-1 TRBV18 . few
CASSHTHMIGQFF TGTGCCAGCAGCCATACCCACATGATCGGGCAGTTCTTC TRBJ2-1 TRBV6-1 . medium-sized
CASSSRQGASTNEKLFF TGTGCCAGCAGCTCGCGACAGGGGGCGTCAACTAATGAAAAACTGTTTTTT TRBJ1-4 TRBV7-9 TRBD1 few
CASSLDRYGYTF TGTGCCAGCAGCTTAGATCGCTATGGCTACACCTTC TRBJ1-2 TRBV7-2 . many
CASSYSSERDTDTQYF TGTGCCAGCAGTTACTCTTCTGAGCGGGACACAGATACGCAGTATTTT TRBJ2-3 TRBV6-5 TRBD2 .
CASSLDYGYTF TGTGCCAGCAGCTTAGATTATGGCTACACCTTC TRBJ1-2 TRBV7-9 . many
CSASAGTSGRNEQYF TGCAGTGCTAGTGCCGGGACTAGCGGGAGGAACGAGCAGTACTTC TRBJ2-7 TRBV20-1 TRBD2 few
CASTLDRPYNEQFF TGTGCCAGCACCCTGGACAGACCCTACAATGAGCAGTTCTTC TRBJ2-1 TRBV6-2/TRBV6-3 . many
CATSVELLRMNTEAFF TGTGCCACCAGCGTGGAACTCCTTAGGATGAACACTGAAGCTTTCTTT TRBJ1-1 TRBV15 . many
CASSLGSGSLSEQFF TGTGCCAGCAGCTTAGGAAGCGGGAGTTTGTCTGAGCAGTTCTTC TRBJ2-1 TRBV7-9 TRBD2 many
CASSPPLLGASEAFF TGTGCCAGCAGTCCGCCGTTATTGGGGGCATCTGAAGCTTTCTTT TRBJ1-1 TRBV12-3/TRBV12-4 . .
CASSRPLAGSNTGELFF TGTGCCAGCAGCCGACCCCTAGCGGGGTCGAACACCGGGGAGCTGTTTTTT TRBJ2-2 TRBV5-4 TRBD2 many